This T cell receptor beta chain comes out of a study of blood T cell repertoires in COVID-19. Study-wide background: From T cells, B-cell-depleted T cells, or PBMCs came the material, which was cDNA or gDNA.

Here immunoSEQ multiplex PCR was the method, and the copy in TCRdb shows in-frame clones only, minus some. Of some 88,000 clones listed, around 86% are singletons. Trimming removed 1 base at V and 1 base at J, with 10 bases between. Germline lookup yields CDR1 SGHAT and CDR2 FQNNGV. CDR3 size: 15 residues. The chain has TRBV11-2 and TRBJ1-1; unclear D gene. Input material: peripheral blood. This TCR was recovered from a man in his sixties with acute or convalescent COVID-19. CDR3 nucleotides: TGTGCCAGCAGCTTAGGGATCGGAGGGAACACTGAAGCTTTCTTT. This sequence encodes CASSLGIGGNTEAFF.